Listed below are T cell receptor beta chains from one sample, sequenced in a study of molecular identifiers for immune sequencing clone quantification. TCRdb processed the PCR reads anew with MiXCR; each CDR3 protein has one entry. The data contain 88,000 or so distinct CDR3 sequences, around 23% of them singletons. The sequencing sample was made of naive CD8+ T cells from blood, with Jurkat cell RNA spiked in. These receptors all come from a human donor in good health. Some libraries in this study had Jurkat cell RNA spiked in. CDR3s include the opening cysteine and the closing phenylalanine or tryptophan. The order of the fields is V gene, clone size, CDR3 protein. Clone size, where shown, is once, few, many, or a class for clones that have expanded.

TRBV6-4	-	CASSDSMDRGSPLHF
TRBV2	few	CASGTGTALSPQHF
TRBV10-3	-	CATRDLAGRTDTQYF
TRBV7-9	many	CASSLGGQGTREQYF
TRBV28	-	CASSSRLTYYNEQFF
TRBV24-1	-	CATSDLRTGQRLTNTGELFF
TRBV29-1	many	CSVEMGARDEQFF
TRBV12-3/TRBV12-4	-	CASSLGGVGTDTQYF
TRBV20-1	many	CSARTGTTNEKLFF
TRBV12-3/TRBV12-4	many	CASNHRGTGELFF
TRBV4-1	many	CASSQGVGQMNTEAFF
TRBV7-9	many	CASSYPVEGGTDTQYF
TRBV9	many	CASSVAQGPNTEAFF
TRBV2	many	CASSGRYSEKLFF
TRBV28	-	CASSQGLGRETQYF
TRBV7-9	many	CASSLESVAVNF
TRBV19	-	CASGWTQGDQPQHF
TRBV7-9	many	CASRGTATNEKLFF
TRBV5-6	many	CASTTRGNLYSYEQYF
TRBV11-2	few	CASSLIGGTTDTQYF
TRBV7-9	-	CASSPLGGQLHPTDTQYF
TRBV4-2	-	CASSQSGGSYNEQFF
TRBV20-1	-	CSARDLAGGPFLIQETQYF
TRBV5-4	many	CASSTGTSPEAFF
TRBV5-1	many	CASSLVVSGDEQYF
TRBV27	many	CASSNRGQTEAFF
TRBV9	many	CASTLFDWSTEAFF
TRBV14	many	CASSQVAGFTYEQYF
TRBV28	-	CASSLIRAGVQEQYF
TRBV23-1	few	CASSRGTGGDEQYF
TRBV2	-	CASSEADRAADTQYF
TRBV6-5	many	CASSYSTGTSTDTQYF
TRBV13	many	CASSPVAGPGQYF
TRBV5-1	many	CASSAAGMEPQETQYF
TRBV21-1	many	CASSKARRQSQSSGANVLTF
TRBV14	many	CASSQELREGEQYF
TRBV6-5	many	CASSYSPYFTGESSTDTQYF
TRBV2	many	CASRQGGQPQHF
TRBV18	many	CASSPRQLAGSGVQETQYF
TRBV30	many	CAWTMSASQETQYF
TRBV7-9	many	CAMGGNTEAFF
TRBV27	few	CASSFSEVAYNEQFF
TRBV6-2/TRBV6-3	many	CASSHGTGGVYEQYF
TRBV20-1	few	CSARDLAGTYEQYF
TRBV9	-	CASSGGGANTQYF
TRBV27	many	CASSSQTVSGMSTDTQYF